This T cell receptor (beta chain) was sequenced during a study of tumor-infiltrating lymphocytes in oesophageal squamous cell carcinoma. MiXCR, run by TCRdb on the PCR reads, gives a single entry per CDR3 protein. The table lists more than 10,000 distinct CDR3 sequences, around 50% of them singletons, with approximately 14% in the top ten. This clonotype was seen at least ten times. CDR1 and CDR2 from the germline V gene are ENHRY and SYGVKD. This CDR3 comprises 13 residues. After removal of 11 bases from V and 7 bases from J, the junction contained 8 bases not matched to a gene. The receptor was isolated from a male donor with esophageal squamous cell carcinoma. The source material was normal esophageal tissue next to the tumor. V and J are TRBV10-3 and TRBJ2-7; 13 positions agree with TRBD2. Here the CDR3 reads CASGLAGVREQYF. The CDR3, as DNA: TGTGCCTCCGGACTAGCGGGGGTACGAGAGCAGTACTTC.